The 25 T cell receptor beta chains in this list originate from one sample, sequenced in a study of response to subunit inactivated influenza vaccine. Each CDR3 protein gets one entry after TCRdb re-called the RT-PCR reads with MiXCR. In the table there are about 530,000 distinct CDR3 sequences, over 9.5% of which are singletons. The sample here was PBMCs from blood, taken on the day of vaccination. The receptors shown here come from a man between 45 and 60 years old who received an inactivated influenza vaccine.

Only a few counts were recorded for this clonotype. CDR3 sequence: CASSFPPGTQETQYF. The CDR3 DNA reads TGTGCCAGCAGTTTCCCCCCGGGGACCCAAGAGACCCAGTACTTC. The V gene is TRBV12-3 or TRBV12-4, the J gene TRBJ2-5; D tentatively reads TRBD1 or TRBD2 (5 bases each). V was pared by 3 bases and J by 1 base, with 12 bases between. The CDR3 loop spans 15 amino acids.

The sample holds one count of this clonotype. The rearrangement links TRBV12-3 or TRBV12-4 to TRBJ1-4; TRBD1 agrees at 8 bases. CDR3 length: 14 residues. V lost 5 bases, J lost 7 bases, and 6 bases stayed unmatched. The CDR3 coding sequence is TGTGCCAGCAGTCTCAGGGGGCAGGGTGAAAAACTGTTTTTT. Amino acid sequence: CASSLRGQGEKLFF.

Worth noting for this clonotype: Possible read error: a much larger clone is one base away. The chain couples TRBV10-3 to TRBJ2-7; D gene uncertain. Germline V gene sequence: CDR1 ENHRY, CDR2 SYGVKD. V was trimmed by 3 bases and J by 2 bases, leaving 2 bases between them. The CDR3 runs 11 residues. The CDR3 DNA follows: TGTGCCATCAGTGAAACCTACGAGCAGTACTTC. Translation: CAISETYEQYF.

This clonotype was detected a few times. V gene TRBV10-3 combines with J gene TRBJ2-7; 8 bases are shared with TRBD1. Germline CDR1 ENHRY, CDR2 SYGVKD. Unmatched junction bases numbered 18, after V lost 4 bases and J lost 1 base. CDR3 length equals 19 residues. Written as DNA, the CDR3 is TGTGCCATCAGTGCAACTCCCCTTAGGGCACAGGGGGTATCCTACGAGCAGTACTTC. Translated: CAISATPLRAQGVSYEQYF.

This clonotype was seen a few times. In nucleotides, the CDR3 is TGCGCCAGCAGCTCCGGGACAGAGACCCAGTACTTC. Translated, it gives CASSSGTETQYF. The chain recombines TRBV5-1 with TRBJ2-5, with D perhaps given as TRBD1 or TRBD2 (5 bases each). CDR1 is SGHRS and CDR2 is YFSETQ in the germline V gene. This CDR3 is 12 amino acids long. V was cut by 3 bases and J by 4 bases, with 7 bases left in between. Drawing the rest from reference TRBV5-1 and TRBJ2-5, the complete variable domain is KAGVTQTPRYLIKTRGQQVTLSCSPISGHRSVSWYQQTPGQGLQFLFEYFSETQRNKGNFPGRFSGRQFSNSRSEMNVSTLELGDSALYLCASSSGTETQYFGPGTRLLVL.

CDR3: CASSTHPGGRSYNEQFF. The DNA for the CDR3 is TGTGCCAGCAGCACCCACCCTGGCGGACGCTCCTACAATGAGCAGTTCTTC. This chain connects TRBV3-1 to TRBJ2-1; the D is unclear. The CDR3 has 17 amino acids. V dropped 5 bases and J dropped 0 bases, with 17 bases sitting between them. Germline V gene sequence: CDR1 LGHDT, CDR2 YNNKEL (reference sequence).

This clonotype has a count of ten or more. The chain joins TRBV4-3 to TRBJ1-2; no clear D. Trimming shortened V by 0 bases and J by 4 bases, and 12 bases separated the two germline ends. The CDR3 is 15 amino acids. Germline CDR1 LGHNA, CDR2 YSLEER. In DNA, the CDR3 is TGCGCCAGCAGCCAAGACATGACGCCTACCTATGGCTACACCTTC. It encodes CASSQDMTPTYGYTF.

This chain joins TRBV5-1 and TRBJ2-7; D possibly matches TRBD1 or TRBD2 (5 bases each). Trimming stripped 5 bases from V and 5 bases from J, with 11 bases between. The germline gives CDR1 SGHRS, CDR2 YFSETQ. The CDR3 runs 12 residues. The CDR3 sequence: CASSFGDDEQYF. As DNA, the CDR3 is TGCGCCAGCAGTTTTGGGGACGACGAGCAGTACTTC. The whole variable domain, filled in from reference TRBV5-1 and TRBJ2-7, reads KAGVTQTPRYLIKTRGQQVTLSCSPISGHRSVSWYQQTPGQGLQFLFEYFSETQRNKGNFPGRFSGRQFSNSRSEMNVSTLELGDSALYLCASSFGDDEQYFGPGTRLTVT.

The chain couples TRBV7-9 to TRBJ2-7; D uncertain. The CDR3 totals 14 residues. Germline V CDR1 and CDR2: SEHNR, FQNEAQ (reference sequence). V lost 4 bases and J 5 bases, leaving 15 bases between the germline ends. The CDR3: CASSSRRGSHEQYF. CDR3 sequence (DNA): TGTGCCAGCAGCTCCCGACGAGGTTCCCACGAGCAGTACTTC.

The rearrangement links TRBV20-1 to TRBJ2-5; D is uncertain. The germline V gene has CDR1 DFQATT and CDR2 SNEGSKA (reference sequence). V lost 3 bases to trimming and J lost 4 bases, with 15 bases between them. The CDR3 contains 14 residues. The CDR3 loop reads CSASRTDRAETQYF. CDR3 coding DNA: TGCAGTGCTAGTAGGACGGACCGCGCAGAGACCCAGTACTTC.

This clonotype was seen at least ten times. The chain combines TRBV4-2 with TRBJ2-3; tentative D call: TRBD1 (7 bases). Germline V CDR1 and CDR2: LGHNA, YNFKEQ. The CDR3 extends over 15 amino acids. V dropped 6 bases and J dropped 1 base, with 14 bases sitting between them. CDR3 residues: CASSRGQGGTDTQYF. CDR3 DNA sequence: TGTGCCAGCAGTCGGGGGCAGGGGGGCACAGATACGCAGTATTTT.

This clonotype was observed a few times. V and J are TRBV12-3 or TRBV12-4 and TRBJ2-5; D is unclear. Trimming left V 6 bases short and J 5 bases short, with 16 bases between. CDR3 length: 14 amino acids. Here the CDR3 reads CASSPTSFGETQYF. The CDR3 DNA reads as TGTGCCAGCAGCCCCACCTCATTCGGCGAGACCCAGTACTTC.

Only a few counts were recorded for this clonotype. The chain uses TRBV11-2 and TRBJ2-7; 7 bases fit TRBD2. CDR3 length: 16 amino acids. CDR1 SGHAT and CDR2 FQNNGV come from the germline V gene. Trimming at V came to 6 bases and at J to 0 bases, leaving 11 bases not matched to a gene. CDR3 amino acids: CASSSLAGVFSYEQYF. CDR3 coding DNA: TGTGCCAGCAGTTCCTTAGCGGGCGTCTTCTCCTACGAGCAGTACTTC.

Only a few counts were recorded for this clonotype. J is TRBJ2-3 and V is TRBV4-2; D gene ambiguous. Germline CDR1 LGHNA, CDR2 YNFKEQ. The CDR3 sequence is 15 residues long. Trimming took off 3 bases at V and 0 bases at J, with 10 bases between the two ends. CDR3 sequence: CASSHLRGSTDTQYF. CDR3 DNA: TGTGCCAGCAGCCACCTTCGAGGAAGCACAGATACGCAGTATTTT.

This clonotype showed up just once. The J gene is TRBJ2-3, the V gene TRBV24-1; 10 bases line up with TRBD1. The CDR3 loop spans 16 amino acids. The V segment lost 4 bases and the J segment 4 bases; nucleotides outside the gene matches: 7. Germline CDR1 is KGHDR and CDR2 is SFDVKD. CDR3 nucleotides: TGTGCCACCAGTGACTCCGGGACAGGGGTGTCAGATACGCAGTATTTT. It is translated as CATSDSGTGVSDTQYF.

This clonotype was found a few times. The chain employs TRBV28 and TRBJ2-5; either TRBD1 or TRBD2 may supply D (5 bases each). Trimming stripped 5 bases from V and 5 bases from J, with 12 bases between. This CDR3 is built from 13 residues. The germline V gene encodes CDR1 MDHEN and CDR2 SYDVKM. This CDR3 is CASSLGTPETQYF. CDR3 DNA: TGTGCCAGCAGTCTCGGGACCCCGGAGACCCAGTACTTC. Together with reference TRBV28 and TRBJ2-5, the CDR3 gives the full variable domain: DVKVTQSSRYLVKRTGEKVFLECVQDMDHENMFWYRQDPGLGLRLIYFSYDVKMKEKGDIPEGYSVSREKKERFSLILESASTNQTSMYLCASSLGTPETQYFGPGTRLLVL.

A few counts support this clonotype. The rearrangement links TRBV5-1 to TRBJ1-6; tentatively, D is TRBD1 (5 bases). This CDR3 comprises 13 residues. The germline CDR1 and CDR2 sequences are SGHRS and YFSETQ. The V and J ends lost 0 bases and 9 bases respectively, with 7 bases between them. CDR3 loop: CASSLAGLSPLHF. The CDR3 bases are TGCGCCAGCAGCTTGGCAGGGCTTTCACCCCTCCACTTT.

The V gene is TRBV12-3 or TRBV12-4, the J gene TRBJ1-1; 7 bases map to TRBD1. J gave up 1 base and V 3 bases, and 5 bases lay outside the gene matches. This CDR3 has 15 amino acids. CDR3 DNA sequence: TGTGCCAGCAGTTTCGCCGGGACAGAGAACACTGAAGCTTTCTTT. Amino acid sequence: CASSFAGTENTEAFF.

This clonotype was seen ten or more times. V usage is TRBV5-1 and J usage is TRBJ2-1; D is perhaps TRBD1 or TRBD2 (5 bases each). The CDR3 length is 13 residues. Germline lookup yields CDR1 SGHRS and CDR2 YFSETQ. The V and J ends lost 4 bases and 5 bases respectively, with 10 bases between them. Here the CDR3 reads CASSPGRDNEQFF. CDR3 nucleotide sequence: TGCGCCAGCAGCCCGGGACGGGACAATGAGCAGTTCTTC.

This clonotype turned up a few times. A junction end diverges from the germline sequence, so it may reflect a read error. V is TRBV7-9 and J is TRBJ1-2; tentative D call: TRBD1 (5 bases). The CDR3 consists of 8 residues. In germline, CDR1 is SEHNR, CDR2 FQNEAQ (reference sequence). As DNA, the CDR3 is TGTGCCAGCAGCCGGGGGTTCTTC. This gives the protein CASSRGFF. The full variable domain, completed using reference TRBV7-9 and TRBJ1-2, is DTGVSQNPRHKITKRGQNVTFRCDPISEHNRLYWYRQTLGQGPEFLTYFQNEAQLEKSRLLSDRFSAERPKGSFSTLEIQRTEQGDSAMYLCASSRGFFGSGTRLTVV.

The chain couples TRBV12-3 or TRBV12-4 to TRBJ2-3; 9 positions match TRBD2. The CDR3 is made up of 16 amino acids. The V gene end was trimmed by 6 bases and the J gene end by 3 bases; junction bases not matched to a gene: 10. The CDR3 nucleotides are TGTGCCAGCAGCCCCGGGGGGCGGGAGGGAACAGATACGCAGTATTTT. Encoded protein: CASSPGGREGTDTQYF.

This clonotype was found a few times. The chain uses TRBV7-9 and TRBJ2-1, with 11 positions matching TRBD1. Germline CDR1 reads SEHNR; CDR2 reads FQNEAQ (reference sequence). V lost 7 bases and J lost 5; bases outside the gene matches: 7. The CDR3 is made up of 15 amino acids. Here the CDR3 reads CASTGQGAIDNEQFF. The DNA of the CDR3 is TGTGCCAGCACTGGACAGGGGGCAATCGACAATGAGCAGTTCTTC.

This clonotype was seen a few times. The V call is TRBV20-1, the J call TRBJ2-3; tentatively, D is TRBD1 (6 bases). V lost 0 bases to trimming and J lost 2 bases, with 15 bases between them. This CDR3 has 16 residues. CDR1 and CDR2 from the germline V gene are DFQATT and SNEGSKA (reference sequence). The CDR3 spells CSARDWRQGNTDTQYF. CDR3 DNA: TGCAGTGCTAGAGATTGGAGGCAGGGGAACACAGATACGCAGTATTTT.

The CDR3 is CASSPDIRSLNEQFF. The CDR3 bases are TGTGCCAGCAGTCCAGACATTAGGTCTCTCAATGAGCAGTTCTTC. The chain uses TRBV27 and TRBJ2-1; no definite D call. Trimming pared 5 bases from V and 6 bases from J, leaving 17 bases between. CDR1 and CDR2 from the germline V gene are MNHEY and SMNVEV (reference sequence). The CDR3 sequence is 15 residues long.

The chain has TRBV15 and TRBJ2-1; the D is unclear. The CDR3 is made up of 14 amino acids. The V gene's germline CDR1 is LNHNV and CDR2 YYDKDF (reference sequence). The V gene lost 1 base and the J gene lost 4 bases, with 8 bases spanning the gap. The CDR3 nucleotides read TGTGCCACCAGCAGAGGACTGGAATACAATGAGCAGTTCTTC. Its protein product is CATSRGLEYNEQFF.